This T cell receptor (beta chain) was sequenced in a study of OX40 agonist ivuxolimab in advanced cancers. Germline V gives CDR1 SGDLS, CDR2 YYNGEE. CDR3 length: 16 amino acids. Deletions cut 0 bases from V and 3 bases from J, with 13 bases between. The assay was immunoSEQ multiplex PCR, and TCRdb's table has in-frame clones only and misses some. The data show some 66,000 clones, with more than 60% seen just once and 1.5% to 2% held by the top ten. The material sequenced was CD4+ or CD8+ T cells sorted from blood, taken in a trial of the OX40 agonist ivuxolimab. This rearrangement joins TRBV9 to TRBJ2-1; D is unresolved. This receptor was identified in an adult with an advanced solid tumor such as melanoma, head and neck, liver or kidney cancer. The DNA of the CDR3 is TGTGCCAGCAGCGTAGTTTGTGCGGCTTTCTACAATGAGCAGTTCTTC. It translates to CASSVVCAAFYNEQFF.